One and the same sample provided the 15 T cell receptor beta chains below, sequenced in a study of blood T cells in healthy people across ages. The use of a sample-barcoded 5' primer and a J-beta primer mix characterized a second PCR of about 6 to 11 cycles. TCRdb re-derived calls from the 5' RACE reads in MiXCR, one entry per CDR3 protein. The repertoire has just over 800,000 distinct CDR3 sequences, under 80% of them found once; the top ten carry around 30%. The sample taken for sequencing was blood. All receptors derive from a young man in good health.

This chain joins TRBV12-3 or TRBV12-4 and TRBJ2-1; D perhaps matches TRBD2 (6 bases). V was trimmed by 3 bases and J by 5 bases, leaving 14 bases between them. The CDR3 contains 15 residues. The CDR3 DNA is TGTGCCAGCAGTTTTATCGGGGGACTCAACAATGAGCAGTTCTTC. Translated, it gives CASSFIGGLNNEQFF.

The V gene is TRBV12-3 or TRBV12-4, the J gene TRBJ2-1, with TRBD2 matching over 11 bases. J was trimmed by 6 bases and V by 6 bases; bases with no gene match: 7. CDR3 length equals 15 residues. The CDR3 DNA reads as TGTGCCAGCAGACATAGCGGGGGGGCGATCAATGAGCAGTTCTTC. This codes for CASRHSGGAINEQFF.

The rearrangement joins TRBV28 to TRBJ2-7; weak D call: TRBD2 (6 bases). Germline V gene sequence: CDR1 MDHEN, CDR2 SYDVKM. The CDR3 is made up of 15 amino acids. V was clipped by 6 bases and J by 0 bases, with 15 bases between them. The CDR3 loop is CASSQSGLFSYEQYF. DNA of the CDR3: TGTGCCAGCAGCCAAAGCGGACTATTCTCCTACGAGCAGTACTTC.

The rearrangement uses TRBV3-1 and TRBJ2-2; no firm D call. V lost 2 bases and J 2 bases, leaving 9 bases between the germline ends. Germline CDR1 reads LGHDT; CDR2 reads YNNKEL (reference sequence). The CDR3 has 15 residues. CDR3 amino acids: CASSQINSNTGELFF. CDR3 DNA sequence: TGTGCCAGCAGCCAAATAAACAGTAACACCGGGGAGCTGTTTTTT.

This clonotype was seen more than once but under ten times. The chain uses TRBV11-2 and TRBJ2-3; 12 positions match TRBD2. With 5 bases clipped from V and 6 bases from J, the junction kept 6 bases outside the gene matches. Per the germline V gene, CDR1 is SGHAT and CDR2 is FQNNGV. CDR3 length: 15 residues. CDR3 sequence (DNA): TGTGCCAGCAGCCGACTAGCGGGGGATGGGGATACGCAGTATTTT. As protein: CASSRLAGDGDTQYF. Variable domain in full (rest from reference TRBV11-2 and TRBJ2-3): EAGVAQSPRYKIIEKRQSVAFWCNPISGHATLYWYQQILGQGPKLLIQFQNNGVVDDSQLPKDRFSAERLKGVDSTLKIQPAKLEDSAVYLCASSRLAGDGDTQYFGPGTRLTVL.

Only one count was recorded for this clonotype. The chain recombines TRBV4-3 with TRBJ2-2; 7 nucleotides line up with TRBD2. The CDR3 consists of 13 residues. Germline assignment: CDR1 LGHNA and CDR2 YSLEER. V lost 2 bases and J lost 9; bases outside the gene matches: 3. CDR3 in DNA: TGCGCCAGCAGCCAACAGCGGGGTCGGGAGCTGTTTTTT. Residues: CASSQQRGRELFF.

The CDR3 nucleotides read TGTGCCAGCAGTGACTCAACGGGTTGGCTAGCGGGGGGTTTTAGGGATTACAATGAGCAGTTCTTC. It encodes CASSDSTGWLAGGFRDYNEQFF. The chain links TRBV6-4 to TRBJ2-1, with 11 positions matching TRBD2. CDR3 length: 22 amino acids. The V and J ends lost 0 bases and 4 bases, in that order; junction bases with no gene match: 20. Germline CDR1 MRHNA, CDR2 SNTAGT.

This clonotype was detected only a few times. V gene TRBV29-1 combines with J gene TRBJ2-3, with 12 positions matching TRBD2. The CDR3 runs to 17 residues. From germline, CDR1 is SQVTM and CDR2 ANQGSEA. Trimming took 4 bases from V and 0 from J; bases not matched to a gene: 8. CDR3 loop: CSVATTSGGPSTDTQYF. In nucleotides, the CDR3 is TGCAGCGTTGCCACGACTAGCGGGGGCCCTAGCACAGATACGCAGTATTTT.

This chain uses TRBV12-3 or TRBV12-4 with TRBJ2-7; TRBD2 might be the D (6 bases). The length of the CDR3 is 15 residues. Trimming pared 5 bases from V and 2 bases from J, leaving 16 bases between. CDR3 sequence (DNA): TGTGCCAGCAGTCATCCGGGACTGATGACCTACGAGCAGTACTTC. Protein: CASSHPGLMTYEQYF.

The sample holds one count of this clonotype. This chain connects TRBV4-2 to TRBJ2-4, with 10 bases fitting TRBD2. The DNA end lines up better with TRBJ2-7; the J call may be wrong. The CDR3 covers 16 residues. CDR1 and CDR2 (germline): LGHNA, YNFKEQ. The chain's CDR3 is CASSQVSSGGAYEQYF. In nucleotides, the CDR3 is TGTGCCAGCAGCCAAGTTTCCAGCGGGGGGGCTTACGAGCAGTACTTC.

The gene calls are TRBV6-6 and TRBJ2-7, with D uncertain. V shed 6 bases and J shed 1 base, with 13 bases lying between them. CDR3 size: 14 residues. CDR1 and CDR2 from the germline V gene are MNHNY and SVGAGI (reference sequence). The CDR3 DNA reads TGTGCCAGCAGACCCGAAGCCAAGTCCTACGAGCAGTACTTC. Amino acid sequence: CASRPEAKSYEQYF.

The DNA for the CDR3 is TGTGCCAGCAGTTCCAAGGTAGCGGGGCAAGAGACCCAGTTCTTC. This codes for CASSSKVAGQETQFF. The chain combines TRBV3-1 with TRBJ2-1; 8 bases are shared with TRBD2. With V trimmed by 6 bases and J by 13 bases, 17 bases remained unmatched. The CDR3 totals 15 residues. CDR1 and CDR2 (germline): LGHDT, YNNKEL (reference sequence).

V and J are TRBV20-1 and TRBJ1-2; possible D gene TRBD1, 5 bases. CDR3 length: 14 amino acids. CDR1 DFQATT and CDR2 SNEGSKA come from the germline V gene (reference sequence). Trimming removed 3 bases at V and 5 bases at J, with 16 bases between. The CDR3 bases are TGCAGTGCTAGTGGCAGGCAACAGGCTTATGGCTACACCTTC. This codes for CSASGRQQAYGYTF.

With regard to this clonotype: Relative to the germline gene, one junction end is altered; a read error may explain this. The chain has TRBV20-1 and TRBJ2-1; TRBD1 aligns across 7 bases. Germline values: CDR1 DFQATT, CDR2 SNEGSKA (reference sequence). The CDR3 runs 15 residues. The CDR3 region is CSAQDRKGTYSEQFF. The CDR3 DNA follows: TGCAGTGCTCAGGACAGGAAGGGGACCTACAGTGAGCAGTTCTTC.

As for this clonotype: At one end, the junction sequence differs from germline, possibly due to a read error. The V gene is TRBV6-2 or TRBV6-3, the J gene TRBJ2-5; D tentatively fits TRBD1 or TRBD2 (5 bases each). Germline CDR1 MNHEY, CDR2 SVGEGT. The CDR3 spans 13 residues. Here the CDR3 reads CAGSFRQRETQYF. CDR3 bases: TGTGCCGGCAGTTTTAGACAGCGGGAGACCCAGTACTTC.